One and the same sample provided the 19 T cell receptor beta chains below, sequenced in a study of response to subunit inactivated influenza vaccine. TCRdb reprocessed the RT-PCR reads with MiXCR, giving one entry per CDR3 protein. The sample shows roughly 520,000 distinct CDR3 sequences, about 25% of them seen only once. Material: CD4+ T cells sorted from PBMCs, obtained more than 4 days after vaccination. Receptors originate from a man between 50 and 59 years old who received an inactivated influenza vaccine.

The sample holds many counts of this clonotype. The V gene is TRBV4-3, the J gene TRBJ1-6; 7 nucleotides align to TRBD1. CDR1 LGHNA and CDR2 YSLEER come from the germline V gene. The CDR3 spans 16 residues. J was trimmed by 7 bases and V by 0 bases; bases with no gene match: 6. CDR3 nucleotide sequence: TGCGCCAGCAGCCAAGAATATGGCAGGGGGAATTCACCCCTCCACTTT. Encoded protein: CASSQEYGRGNSPLHF.

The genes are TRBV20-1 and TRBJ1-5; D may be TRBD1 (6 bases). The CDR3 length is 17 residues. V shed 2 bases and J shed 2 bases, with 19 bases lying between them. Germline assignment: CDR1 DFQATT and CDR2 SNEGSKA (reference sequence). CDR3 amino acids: CSARNGGGGAGNQPQHF. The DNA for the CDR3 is TGCAGTGCTAGAAACGGCGGGGGGGGCGCAGGCAATCAGCCCCAGCATTTT.

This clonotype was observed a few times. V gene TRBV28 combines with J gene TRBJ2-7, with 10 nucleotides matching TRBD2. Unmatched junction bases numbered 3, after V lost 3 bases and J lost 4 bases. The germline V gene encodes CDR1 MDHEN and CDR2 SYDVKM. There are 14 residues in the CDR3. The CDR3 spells CASSFVAGGYEQYF. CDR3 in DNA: TGTGCCAGCAGTTTCGTAGCGGGAGGTTACGAGCAGTACTTC.

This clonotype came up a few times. CDR3 protein: CASTILRTSGEAFF. CDR3 in DNA: TGTGCCAGCACCATCTTGAGGACCTCGGGTGAAGCTTTCTTT. The chain carries TRBV12-3 or TRBV12-4 and TRBJ1-1; no firm D call. The CDR3 length is 14 residues. V lost 7 bases, J lost 7 bases, and 19 bases lay in between.

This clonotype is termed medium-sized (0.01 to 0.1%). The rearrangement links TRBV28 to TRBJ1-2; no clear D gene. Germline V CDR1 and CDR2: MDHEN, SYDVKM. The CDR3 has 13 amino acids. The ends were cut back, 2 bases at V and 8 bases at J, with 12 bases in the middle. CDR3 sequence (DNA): TGTGCCAGCAGTTTAAATCCTGTGGGGGGCTACACCTTC. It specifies CASSLNPVGGYTF.

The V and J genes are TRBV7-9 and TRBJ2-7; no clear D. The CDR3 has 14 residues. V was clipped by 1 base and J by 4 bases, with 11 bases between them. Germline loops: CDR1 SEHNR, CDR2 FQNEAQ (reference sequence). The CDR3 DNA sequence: TGTGCCAGCAGCTTAGATTCAGCTAGATACGAGCAGTACTTC. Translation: CASSLDSARYEQYF.

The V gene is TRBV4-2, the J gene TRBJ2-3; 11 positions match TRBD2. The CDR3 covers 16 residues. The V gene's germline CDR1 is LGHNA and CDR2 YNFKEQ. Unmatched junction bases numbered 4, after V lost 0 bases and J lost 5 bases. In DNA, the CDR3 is TGTGCCAGCAGCCAAGATCTAACTAGCGGGAGAGATACGCAGTATTTT. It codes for CASSQDLTSGRDTQYF.

The CDR3 loop reads CASTAGHHTDTQYF. As DNA, the CDR3 is TGTGCCAGCACGGCGGGGCACCACACAGATACGCAGTATTTT. The chain is built from TRBV27 and TRBJ2-3; tentatively, D is TRBD2 (6 bases). Trimming removed 7 bases at V and 2 bases at J, with 13 bases between. This CDR3 region has 14 residues. Germline lookup yields CDR1 MNHEY and CDR2 SMNVEV (reference sequence).

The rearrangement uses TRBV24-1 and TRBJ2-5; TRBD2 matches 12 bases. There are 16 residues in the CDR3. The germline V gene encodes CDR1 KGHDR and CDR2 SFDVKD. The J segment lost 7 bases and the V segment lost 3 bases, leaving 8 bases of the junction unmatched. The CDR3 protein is CATSDAGLAGLVTQYF. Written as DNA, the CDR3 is TGTGCCACCAGTGATGCCGGACTAGCGGGATTGGTGACCCAGTACTTC.

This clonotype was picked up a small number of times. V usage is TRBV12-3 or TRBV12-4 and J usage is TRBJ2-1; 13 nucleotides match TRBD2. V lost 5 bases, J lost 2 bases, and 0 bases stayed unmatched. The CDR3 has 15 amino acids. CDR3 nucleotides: TGTGCCAGCAGTACTAGCGGGGGGGCCTACAATGAGCAGTTCTTC. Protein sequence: CASSTSGGAYNEQFF.

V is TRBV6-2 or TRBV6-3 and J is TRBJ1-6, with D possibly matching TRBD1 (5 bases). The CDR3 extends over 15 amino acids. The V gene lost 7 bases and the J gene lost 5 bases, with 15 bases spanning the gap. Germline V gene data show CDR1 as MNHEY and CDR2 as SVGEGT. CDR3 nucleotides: TGTGCCAGCACTATCCGGGACGTTAATAATTCACCCCTCCACTTT. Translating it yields CASTIRDVNNSPLHF.

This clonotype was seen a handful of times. Written as DNA, the CDR3 is TGCAGTGCTAGCGGACAGCGGTATGGCTACACCTTC. Residues: CSASGQRYGYTF. The genes are TRBV20-1 and TRBJ1-2, with TRBD1 as a possible D gene (6 bases). Trimming cost V 3 bases and J 5 bases, with 10 bases left between them. The germline V gene encodes CDR1 DFQATT and CDR2 SNEGSKA (reference sequence). CDR3 length: 12 residues.

The CDR3 nucleotides read TGTGCCACCAGCAGAGGCGGCGGTTACAATGAGCAGTTCTTC. Amino acid sequence: CATSRGGGYNEQFF. V is TRBV15 and J is TRBJ2-1; D not resolved. The CDR3 sequence is 14 residues long. The germline CDR1 and CDR2 sequences are LNHNV and YYDKDF (reference sequence). The V end lost 1 base, the J end lost 4 bases, and 8 bases lay between the germline ends.

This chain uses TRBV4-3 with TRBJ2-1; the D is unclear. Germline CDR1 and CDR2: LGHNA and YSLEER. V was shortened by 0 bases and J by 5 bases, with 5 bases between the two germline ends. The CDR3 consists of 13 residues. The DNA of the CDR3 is TGCGCCAGCAGCCAAGAAACAAACAATGAGCAGTTCTTC. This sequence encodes CASSQETNNEQFF.

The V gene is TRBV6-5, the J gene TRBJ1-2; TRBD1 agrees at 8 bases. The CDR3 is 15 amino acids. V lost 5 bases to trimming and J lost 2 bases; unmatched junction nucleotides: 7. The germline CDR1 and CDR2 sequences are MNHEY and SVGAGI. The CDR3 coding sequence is TGTGCCAGCAGTAATCGACAGGGGCGGAACTATGGCTACACCTTC. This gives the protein CASSNRQGRNYGYTF.

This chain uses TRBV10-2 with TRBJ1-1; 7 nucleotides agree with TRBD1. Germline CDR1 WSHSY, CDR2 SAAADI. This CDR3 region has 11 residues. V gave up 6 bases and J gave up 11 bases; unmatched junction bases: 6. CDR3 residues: CASSEDRAAFF. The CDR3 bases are TGCGCCAGCAGCGAAGACAGGGCGGCTTTCTTT.

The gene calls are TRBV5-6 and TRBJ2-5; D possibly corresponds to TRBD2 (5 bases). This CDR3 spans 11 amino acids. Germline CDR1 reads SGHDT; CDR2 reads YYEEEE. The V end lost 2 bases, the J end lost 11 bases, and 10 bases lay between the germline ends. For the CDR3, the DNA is TGTGCCAGCAGCTTTTTCGAGCGGCAGTACTTC. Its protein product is CASSFFERQYF. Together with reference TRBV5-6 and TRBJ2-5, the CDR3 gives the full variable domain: DAGVTQSPTHLIKTRGQQVTLRCSPKSGHDTVSWYQQALGQGPQFIFQYYEEEERQRGNFPDRFSGHQFPNYSSELNVNALLLGDSALYLCASSFFERQYFGPGTRLLVL.

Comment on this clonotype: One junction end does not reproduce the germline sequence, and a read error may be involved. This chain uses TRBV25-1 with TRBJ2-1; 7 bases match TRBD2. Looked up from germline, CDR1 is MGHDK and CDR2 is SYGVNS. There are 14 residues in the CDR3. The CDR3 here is CATSFPSGNNGQFF. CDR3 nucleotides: TGTGCCACCTCCTTTCCTAGCGGCAACAATGGGCAGTTCTTC.

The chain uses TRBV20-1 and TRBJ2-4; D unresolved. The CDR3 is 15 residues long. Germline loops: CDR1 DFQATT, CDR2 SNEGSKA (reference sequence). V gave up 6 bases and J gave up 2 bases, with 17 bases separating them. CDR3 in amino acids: CSAIGRSASKNIQYF. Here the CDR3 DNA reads TGCAGTGCCATTGGACGGAGCGCCTCCAAAAACATTCAGTACTTC.